These 22 T cell receptor beta chains share one sample of origin, sequenced in a study of OX40 agonist ivuxolimab in advanced cancers. Sequencing used immunoSEQ multiplex PCR; TCRdb keeps in-frame clones, though not all of them. The table records roughly 28,000 clones, roughly 83% of them present only once. The sequencing here drew on CD4+ or CD8+ T cells sorted from blood, taken in a trial of the OX40 agonist ivuxolimab. The receptors were gathered from an adult with an advanced solid tumor such as melanoma, head and neck, liver or kidney cancer.

DNA for the CDR3: TGTGCCAGCAGTCCAGGGACAGAAGAGACCCAGTACTTC. This encodes CASSPGTEETQYF. The V and J genes are TRBV27 and TRBJ2-5, with TRBD1 matching over 7 bases. This CDR3 has 13 amino acids. In germline, CDR1 is MNHEY, CDR2 SMNVEV (reference sequence). Unmatched junction bases numbered 3, after V lost 5 bases and J lost 3 bases.

The CDR3 DNA reads as TGTGCCAGCAGCTTGGGGACTAGCGGGGGACCCACAGATACGCAGTATTTT. Residues: CASSLGTSGGPTDTQYF. V gene TRBV7-9 combines with J gene TRBJ2-3; the match to TRBD2 covers 14 bases. The CDR3 length is 17 residues. Germline CDR1 and CDR2: SEHNR and FQNEAQ (reference sequence). Trimming at V came to 3 bases and at J to 2 bases, leaving 4 bases not matched to a gene.

J is TRBJ2-1 and V is TRBV29-1; D is perhaps TRBD1 or TRBD2 (5 bases each). The CDR3 is made up of 16 amino acids. Deletions cut 1 base from V and 2 bases from J, with 15 bases between. In germline, CDR1 is SQVTM, CDR2 ANQGSEA. In nucleotides, the CDR3 is TGCAGCGTTGAAGGGACACTCCGGGGAGCCTACAATGAGCAGTTCTTC. Protein product: CSVEGTLRGAYNEQFF.

The chain has TRBV6-1 and TRBJ1-5; TRBD1 agrees at 7 bases. V lost 5 bases, J lost 4 bases, and 8 bases stayed unmatched. Germline V gene lookup returns CDR1 MNHNS and CDR2 SASEGT. This CDR3 is built from 15 residues. Here the CDR3 DNA reads TGTGCCAGCAGTCTACAGGGACAGTATAATCAGCCCCAGCATTTT. Translation gives CASSLQGQYNQPQHF.

This chain joins TRBV29-1 and TRBJ2-5; 7 positions match TRBD1. The J call may be in error: the DNA end matches TRBJ2-7 better. This CDR3 is 13 amino acids long. Per the germline V gene, CDR1 is SQVTM and CDR2 is ANQGSEA. DNA of the CDR3: TGCAGCGTTTTTACAGGGGACCTCTACGAGCAGTACTTC. This translates into CSVFTGDLYEQYF.

The chain carries TRBV13 and TRBJ1-6; 7 bases agree with TRBD1. The CDR3 consists of 16 residues. Germline CDR1 reads PRHDT; CDR2 reads FYEKMQ (reference sequence). Germline trimming cut 5 bases from V and 6 bases from J; bases unmatched to any gene: 10. The CDR3 sequence is CASSRETGVGNSPLHF. The CDR3 DNA follows: TGTGCCAGCAGCCGAGAAACAGGGGTTGGTAATTCACCCCTCCACTTT.

V is TRBV5-6 and J is TRBJ2-7; D ambiguous. Per the germline V gene, CDR1 is SGHDT and CDR2 is YYEEEE. The CDR3 consists of 13 residues. Trimming shortened V by 3 bases and J by 0 bases, and 7 bases separated the two germline ends. The chain's CDR3 is CASSYVSSYEQYF. CDR3 sequence (DNA): TGTGCCAGCAGCTATGTGAGCTCCTACGAGCAGTACTTC.

The chain combines TRBV6-4 with TRBJ2-1, with TRBD1 identical over 9 bases. This CDR3 is built from 19 residues. V dropped 0 bases and J dropped 4; count of bases not matched to a gene: 13. Looked up from germline, CDR1 is MRHNA and CDR2 is SNTAGT. The CDR3 is CASSDSFRRGQGPYNEQFF. CDR3 in DNA: TGTGCCAGCAGTGACTCCTTCCGTAGGGGACAGGGACCTTACAATGAGCAGTTCTTC.

The CDR3 bases are TGTGCCAGCAGCTTAGATCTATCCATGTTCTCACCCCTCCACTTT. Translated: CASSLDLSMFSPLHF. The chain has TRBV11-2 and TRBJ1-6; unclear D gene. The germline V gene has CDR1 SGHAT and CDR2 FQNNGV. The CDR3 is 15 amino acids. The germline V and J ends were trimmed by 0 bases and 10 bases, with 13 bases remaining between them. Together with reference TRBV11-2 and TRBJ1-6, the CDR3 gives the full variable domain: EAGVAQSPRYKIIEKRQSVAFWCNPISGHATLYWYQQILGQGPKLLIQFQNNGVVDDSQLPKDRFSAERLKGVDSTLKIQPAKLEDSAVYLCASSLDLSMFSPLHFGNGTRLTVT.

This sequence joins TRBV5-1 and TRBJ2-5; D is ambiguous. Near its end, the DNA agrees better with TRBJ2-7, so the J call may be wrong. The V gene's germline CDR1 is SGHRS and CDR2 YFSETQ. CDR3 length: 13 amino acids. In DNA form, the CDR3 reads TGCGCCAGCAGCTTAGGGCCTCAGTACGAGCAGTACTTC. This gives the protein CASSLGPQYEQYF.

For the CDR3, the DNA is TGTGCCACCAGACTCCGGGGGTCTTGGGAAGAGACCCAGTACTTC. Its protein product is CATRLRGSWEETQYF. V usage is TRBV15 and J usage is TRBJ2-5; D perhaps matches TRBD2 (6 bases). V lost 6 bases and J lost 3, with 17 bases in between. CDR1 LNHNV and CDR2 YYDKDF come from the germline V gene (reference sequence). The CDR3 extends over 15 amino acids.

The chain couples TRBV28 to TRBJ1-1; 12 bases are a match to TRBD1. Germline V gene data show CDR1 as MDHEN and CDR2 as SYDVKM. The V gene end was trimmed by 8 bases and the J gene end by 4 bases; junction bases not matched to a gene: 8. This CDR3 region has 15 residues. The DNA for the CDR3 is TGTGCCAGCGGGGGACAGGGGGCGGGGACCACTGAAGCTTTCTTT. This gives the protein CASGGQGAGTTEAFF. The full variable domain, completed using reference TRBV28 and TRBJ1-1, is DVKVTQSSRYLVKRTGEKVFLECVQDMDHENMFWYRQDPGLGLRLIYFSYDVKMKEKGDIPEGYSVSREKKERFSLILESASTNQTSMYLCASGGQGAGTTEAFFGQGTRLTVV.

V and J are TRBV28 and TRBJ2-7; the match to TRBD1 covers 8 bases. After removal of 5 bases from V and 6 bases from J, the junction contained 3 bases not matched to a gene. CDR1 MDHEN and CDR2 SYDVKM come from the germline V gene. This CDR3 is built from 12 residues. DNA for the CDR3: TGTGCCAGCAGTAGGACAGGGATCGAGCAGTACTTC. Translated: CASSRTGIEQYF.

Written as DNA, the CDR3 is TGCAGCGTCAGATCCGGCGGAGTGAACACTGAAGCTTTCTTT. This codes for CSVRSGGVNTEAFF. The chain is built from TRBV29-1 and TRBJ1-1; D unresolved. CDR1 SQVTM and CDR2 ANQGSEA come from the germline V gene. V shed 6 bases and J shed 0 bases, with 14 bases lying between them. The CDR3 is 14 residues long.

The V and J genes are TRBV7-9 and TRBJ2-2, with D unresolved. The CDR3 consists of 16 residues. The V end lost 1 base, the J end lost 2 bases, and 11 bases lay between the germline ends. Germline CDR1 SEHNR, CDR2 FQNEAQ (reference sequence). CDR3 protein: CASSLEGQANTGELFF. CDR3 DNA sequence: TGTGCCAGCAGCTTAGAAGGTCAGGCCAACACCGGGGAGCTGTTTTTT.

The V call is TRBV5-4, the J call TRBJ2-3; D perhaps matches TRBD2 (7 bases). The ends were cut back, 2 bases at V and 6 bases at J, with 13 bases in the middle. The V gene's germline CDR1 is SGHNT and CDR2 YYREEE (reference sequence). This CDR3 contains 14 residues. The CDR3 nucleotides read TGTGCCAGCAGCTTTTGGGGGGGGGCGGATACGCAGTATTTT. Translated, it gives CASSFWGGADTQYF.

The J gene is TRBJ2-5, the V gene TRBV27; D gene uncertain. Trimming shortened V by 3 bases and J by 2 bases, and 16 bases separated the two germline ends. The CDR3 sequence is 16 residues long. Germline V gene sequence: CDR1 MNHEY, CDR2 SMNVEV (reference sequence). The CDR3 region is CASSLRSVTTQETQYF. The CDR3 DNA follows: TGTGCCAGCAGTTTGAGGTCAGTCACAACGCAAGAGACCCAGTACTTC.

This chain uses TRBV5-6 with TRBJ2-3; TRBD1 matches at 10 bases. The CDR3 covers 16 residues. CDR1 SGHDT and CDR2 YYEEEE come from the germline V gene. J was trimmed by 2 bases and V by 2 bases; bases with no gene match: 5. CDR3 DNA sequence: TGTGCCAGCAGCTTTACCGGGACAGGGGCCACAGATACGCAGTATTTT. Translated, it gives CASSFTGTGATDTQYF.

This clone has only a few counts. This chain connects TRBV7-9 to TRBJ2-7, with D maybe TRBD2 (5 bases). CDR1 SEHNR and CDR2 FQNEAQ come from the germline V gene (reference sequence). Trimming shortened V by 5 bases and J by 6 bases, and 14 bases separated the two germline ends. The CDR3 spans 13 residues. The CDR3 bases are TGTGCCAGCAGCCGGACGGTCGGGGTCGAGCAGTACTTC. Protein product: CASSRTVGVEQYF.

This clone was detected only a few times. The chain links TRBV7-9 to TRBJ1-1; 9 positions agree with TRBD1. The J segment lost 5 bases and the V segment lost 4 bases, leaving 2 bases of the junction unmatched. The CDR3 covers 13 residues. The germline V gene encodes CDR1 SEHNR and CDR2 FQNEAQ (reference sequence). The CDR3 sequence is CASSSQGATEAFF. CDR3 coding DNA: TGTGCCAGCAGCTCACAGGGGGCTACTGAAGCTTTCTTT.

The chain uses TRBV4-2 and TRBJ2-7; 7 bases match TRBD1. The CDR3 spans 15 residues. The V and J ends lost 4 bases and 3 bases, in that order; junction bases with no gene match: 9. Looked up from germline, CDR1 is LGHNA and CDR2 is YNFKEQ. The CDR3 sequence: CASSRTGTEFYEQYF. In nucleotides, the CDR3 is TGTGCCAGCAGCCGTACCGGGACAGAGTTCTACGAGCAGTACTTC.

The chain has TRBV5-1 and TRBJ2-5; 7 positions match TRBD1. Germline lookup yields CDR1 SGHRS and CDR2 YFSETQ. Germline trimming cut 2 bases from V and 2 bases from J; bases unmatched to any gene: 12. The CDR3 covers 17 residues. CDR3 amino acids: CASSLVAGTDLQETQYF. In DNA form, the CDR3 reads TGCGCCAGCAGCTTAGTCGCCGGGACAGACCTACAAGAGACCCAGTACTTC.